Below, 30 T cell receptor beta chains from the same sample are listed, as sequenced in a study of T cells in Graves' hyperthyroidism and ophthalmopathy. Researchers amplified the TCR beta CDR3 regions from RNA transcripts. Carried out on the TCR CDR3, a first-round RT-PCR used the HTBI primer set. TCRdb re-called the multiplex PCR reads with MiXCR, one entry per CDR3 protein. The repertoire holds a few hundred thousand distinct CDR3 sequences, 14% to 15% seen once, with approximately 32% in the top ten. The specimen sequenced was blood. These receptors all stem from a woman younger than 45 with Graves' hyperthyroidism.

DNA for the CDR3: TGTGCCAGCAGCTCGCGACAGTTACCCCGGGGTGAAAAACTGTTTTTT. It is translated as CASSSRQLPRGEKLFF. V is TRBV7-9 and J is TRBJ1-4; a possible D gene is TRBD1 (5 bases). The CDR3 extends over 16 amino acids. CDR1 and CDR2 (germline): SEHNR, FQNEAQ (reference sequence). The ends were cut back, 4 bases at V and 7 bases at J, with 19 bases in the middle.

The V gene is TRBV3-1, the J gene TRBJ2-1, with D possibly being TRBD1 (6 bases). Between the trimmed V and J ends, which lost 1 base and 15 bases, there was a span of 16 bases. Germline V gene lookup returns CDR1 LGHDT and CDR2 YNNKEL (reference sequence). CDR3 length: 13 residues. CDR3 DNA: TGTGCCAGCAGCCAAGTCTTCGGAGACAGGAGGTTCTTC. It specifies CASSQVFGDRRFF.

This clonotype was detected many times. This chain links TRBV11-2 with TRBJ2-3; 9 bases line up with TRBD2. The CDR3 runs 15 residues. Germline CDR1 and CDR2: SGHAT and FQNNGV. Germline trimming cut 6 bases from V and 7 bases from J; bases unmatched to any gene: 11. This chain's CDR3 is CASRSYSGSGYTQYF. Written as DNA, the CDR3 is TGTGCCAGCAGGTCCTATAGCGGGAGCGGATATACGCAGTATTTT.

This clonotype has a count of ten or more. The V call is TRBV2, the J call TRBJ2-7; 7 bases line up with TRBD1. In germline, CDR1 is SNHLY, CDR2 FYNNEI. CDR3 size: 13 residues. Trimming removed 5 bases from V and 4 bases from J; junction bases left unmatched: 5. The CDR3 bases are TGTGCCAGCAGTCGGACAGGAAGGTACGAGCAGTACTTC. Protein: CASSRTGRYEQYF.

The chain is built from TRBV7-9 and TRBJ1-3; D is undetermined. Germline V lookup: CDR1 SEHNR, CDR2 FQNEAQ (reference sequence). V lost 5 bases, J lost 0 bases, and 14 bases lay in between. The CDR3 runs 16 residues. The CDR3 nucleotides are TGTGCCAGCAGCCAAACACAGAAATTCTCTGGAAACACCATATATTTT. This gives the protein CASSQTQKFSGNTIYF.

The chain is built from TRBV6-1 and TRBJ1-3; the D gene is possibly TRBD1 (6 bases). The V end lost 6 bases, the J end lost 5 bases, and 23 bases lay between the germline ends. The CDR3 totals 17 residues. Germline CDR1 is MNHNS and CDR2 is SASEGT. The CDR3 region has the DNA TGTGCCAGCAGCCCCTCCAGGGGCCTCGGGTTAAGAAACACCATATATTTT. It is translated as CASSPSRGLGLRNTIYF.

The chain links TRBV14 to TRBJ2-3; possibly TRBD2 for D (6 bases). CDR1 is SGHDN, CDR2 FVKESK, per germline. CDR3 size: 16 residues. Trimming took 5 bases from V and 1 from J, leaving 16 bases between them. For the CDR3, the DNA is TGTGCCAGCAGCTCTCAACGGGAGTCCGGCACAGATACGCAGTATTTT. This gives the protein CASSSQRESGTDTQYF.

V and J are TRBV2 and TRBJ2-1, with 8 bases matching TRBD1. Per germline, CDR1 SNHLY and CDR2 FYNNEI. Trimming removed 6 bases from V and 5 bases from J; junction bases left unmatched: 27. This CDR3 is built from 21 residues. DNA of the CDR3: TGTGCCAGCAGATATACAACCGGCGGGACAGGTCTTCACAACCCAAACAATGAGCAGTTCTTC. As protein: CASRYTTGGTGLHNPNNEQFF.

The chain carries TRBV12-3 or TRBV12-4 and TRBJ2-3; D is perhaps TRBD2 (6 bases). With 6 bases removed from V and 1 base from J, the gap between germline ends came to 11 bases. The CDR3 extends over 14 amino acids. CDR3 residues: CASRESGRTDTQYF. The CDR3 nucleotides read TGTGCCAGCAGGGAGAGCGGGCGCACAGATACGCAGTATTTT.

This clonotype was detected many times. The chain carries TRBV5-1 and TRBJ2-3, with 9 positions matching TRBD2. The length of the CDR3 is 16 residues. Trimming cost V 4 bases and J 5 bases; bases outside gene matches: 11. The germline gives CDR1 SGHRS, CDR2 YFSETQ. CDR3: CASSTGPSGNGDTQYF. In DNA, the CDR3 is TGCGCCAGCAGCACCGGACCTAGCGGGAACGGAGATACGCAGTATTTT.

This clonotype was counted at least ten times. This sequence joins TRBV18 and TRBJ2-3; no reliable D call. This CDR3 spans 15 amino acids. The germline V gene encodes CDR1 KGHSH and CDR2 LQKENI. V was trimmed by 2 bases and J by 2 bases, leaving 11 bases between them. CDR3 loop: CASSPSGYSTDTQYF. The CDR3 DNA reads TGTGCCAGCTCACCATCGGGCTACTCCACAGATACGCAGTATTTT. Full variable domain (remainder filled in from reference TRBV18 and TRBJ2-3): NAGVMQNPRHLVRRRGQEARLRCSPMKGHSHVYWYRQLPEEGLKFMVYLQKENIIDESGMPKERFSAEFPKEGPSILRIQQVVRGDSAAYFCASSPSGYSTDTQYFGPGTRLTVL.

This chain joins TRBV27 and TRBJ2-7, with TRBD1 matching over 10 bases. There are 14 residues in the CDR3. With 8 bases clipped from V and 5 bases from J, the junction kept 9 bases outside the gene matches. Germline CDR1 and CDR2: MNHEY and SMNVEV (reference sequence). This chain's CDR3 is CASSRQGAPHEQYF. CDR3 bases: TGTGCCAGCTCCCGACAGGGGGCGCCCCACGAGCAGTACTTC.

This clonotype was detected a few times. V usage is TRBV27 and J usage is TRBJ2-7; D possibly uses TRBD1 or TRBD2 (5 bases each). Per germline, CDR1 MNHEY and CDR2 SMNVEV (reference sequence). The CDR3 spans 12 residues. V lost 10 bases and J lost 4, with 14 bases in between. The CDR3 DNA reads TGTGCCACCAGCTGGGACGGTTACGAGCAGTACTTC. Residues: CATSWDGYEQYF.

A few counts support this clonotype. In nucleotides, the CDR3 is TGTGCCAGCAGTCCCCGGATGAGGGGTACCCTACCGCCGCGGAACACCGGGGAGCTGTTTTTT. Protein sequence: CASSPRMRGTLPPRNTGELFF. This chain connects TRBV12-3 or TRBV12-4 to TRBJ2-2, with D perhaps given as TRBD1 or TRBD2 (5 bases each). This CDR3 is 21 amino acids long. The germline V and J ends were trimmed by 5 bases and 1 base, with 29 bases remaining between them.

CDR3 region: CASSLPNQPQHF. CDR3 DNA sequence: TGTGCCAGCAGTTTACCCAATCAGCCCCAGCATTTT. The V gene is TRBV27, the J gene TRBJ1-5; D remains unclear. Germline V gene lookup returns CDR1 MNHEY and CDR2 SMNVEV (reference sequence). This CDR3 spans 12 amino acids. V lost 2 bases and J 3 bases, leaving 2 bases between the germline ends.

This clonotype was detected ten times or more. The rearrangement uses TRBV7-9 and TRBJ1-5, with a weak D call TRBD1 (5 bases). The CDR3 has 14 amino acids. CDR1 is SEHNR and CDR2 is FQNEAQ in the germline V gene (reference sequence). V was shortened by 2 bases and J by 5 bases, with 10 bases between the two germline ends. CDR3: CASSLQGRDQPQHF. CDR3 DNA: TGTGCCAGCAGCTTACAGGGTAGAGATCAGCCCCAGCATTTT.

This clonotype was observed at least ten times. The chain links TRBV12-3 or TRBV12-4 to TRBJ2-6, with unresolved D. The CDR3 runs 16 residues. The germline V and J ends were trimmed by 3 bases and 1 base, with 10 bases remaining between them. CDR3 sequence (DNA): TGTGCCAGCAGTTTCTCGCACAGATCTGGGGCCAACGTCCTGACTTTC. Encoded protein: CASSFSHRSGANVLTF.

This clonotype was observed a handful of times. The chain employs TRBV27 and TRBJ1-5; unclear D gene. The ends were cut back, 6 bases at V and 2 bases at J, with 17 bases in the middle. Germline-derived CDR1 and CDR2 are MNHEY and SMNVEV (reference sequence). CDR3 length: 16 amino acids. The CDR3 DNA sequence: TGTGCCAGCAGCTATGCCCGGGGAGATGGCAATCAGCCCCAGCATTTT. This sequence encodes CASSYARGDGNQPQHF.

The V and J genes are TRBV5-6 and TRBJ2-7, with D possibly matching TRBD2 (7 bases). V shed 0 bases and J shed 2 bases, with 27 bases lying between them. The CDR3 runs to 20 residues. Germline CDR1 is SGHDT and CDR2 is YYEEEE. The CDR3 DNA reads TGTGCCAGCAGCTTGGGTTCGGGTATGATGCGGGGGCGCAGCACCTACGAGCAGTACTTC. It yields the protein CASSLGSGMMRGRSTYEQYF.

V usage is TRBV3-1 and J usage is TRBJ1-5, with TRBD1 as a possible D gene (5 bases). V lost 4 bases to trimming and J lost 3 bases, with 10 bases between them. Germline V gene lookup returns CDR1 LGHDT and CDR2 YNNKEL (reference sequence). This CDR3 comprises 14 residues. The CDR3 DNA reads as TGTGCCAGCAGCCTATGGGGGGTCAATCAGCCCCAGCATTTT. Amino acid sequence: CASSLWGVNQPQHF.

In this sample, this clonotype turned up many times. V gene TRBV28 combines with J gene TRBJ2-7, with TRBD1 matching over 9 bases. The germline V gene has CDR1 MDHEN and CDR2 SYDVKM. This CDR3 comprises 16 residues. The junction had 10 bases not matched to a gene; V was cut back by 6 bases and J by 1 base. CDR3 region: CASSPPGQGISYEQYF. The CDR3 DNA sequence: TGTGCCAGCAGCCCCCCGGGACAGGGCATATCCTACGAGCAGTACTTC. Complete variable domain (other parts from reference TRBV28 and TRBJ2-7): DVKVTQSSRYLVKRTGEKVFLECVQDMDHENMFWYRQDPGLGLRLIYFSYDVKMKEKGDIPEGYSVSREKKERFSLILESASTNQTSMYLCASSPPGQGISYEQYFGPGTRLTVT.

This clonotype was observed at least ten times. The V call is TRBV18, the J call TRBJ2-1, with 8 bases matching TRBD2. Germline-derived CDR1 and CDR2 are KGHSH and LQKENI. With 2 bases clipped from V and 2 bases from J, the junction kept 5 bases outside the gene matches. The CDR3 totals 16 residues. The CDR3 region is CASSPYSAGAYNEQFF. CDR3 bases: TGTGCCAGCTCACCATACTCAGCGGGGGCCTACAATGAGCAGTTCTTC.

V and J are TRBV25-1 and TRBJ1-3; D is unresolved. This CDR3 spans 14 amino acids. Germline V gene lookup returns CDR1 MGHDK and CDR2 SYGVNS. Trimming cost V 3 bases and J 9 bases, with 15 bases left between them. The CDR3 region is CASSDTPGKGTIYF. The CDR3 DNA follows: TGTGCCAGCAGTGATACTCCGGGGAAAGGCACCATATATTTT.

The chain joins TRBV4-2 to TRBJ2-7; 9 bases map to TRBD2. CDR1 is LGHNA, CDR2 YNFKEQ, per germline. The length of the CDR3 is 18 residues. The V segment lost 2 bases and the J segment 3 bases; nucleotides outside the gene matches: 14. CDR3 sequence (DNA): TGTGCCAGCAGCCAAAGTAGGCGGGAGGGCCCTCTTCACTACGAGCAGTACTTC. This translates into CASSQSRREGPLHYEQYF.

This clonotype was observed at least ten times. V is TRBV3-1 and J is TRBJ2-7; D is undetermined. The length of the CDR3 is 14 residues. Trimming pared 4 bases from V and 2 bases from J, leaving 12 bases between. Per the germline V gene, CDR1 is LGHDT and CDR2 is YNNKEL (reference sequence). The CDR3 nucleotides are TGTGCCAGCAGCCTCCCGGGCCCACCCTACGAGCAGTACTTC. Translating it yields CASSLPGPPYEQYF.

About this clonotype: Here the CDR3 omits its conserved ending phenylalanine or tryptophan, so a read error is the likely source. V is TRBV4-1 and J is TRBJ2-3; 7 nucleotides match TRBD2. The CDR3 has 16 residues. Germline CDR1 and CDR2: MGHRA and YSYEKL. V lost 7 bases and J lost 6; bases outside the gene matches: 16. The CDR3 loop reads CASNPGTKITADTQYL. CDR3 bases: TGCGCCAGCAACCCCGGGACTAAAATCACGGCGGATACGCAGTATCTT.

Many counts were recorded for this clonotype. The V call is TRBV3-1, the J call TRBJ2-3; no reliable D call. This CDR3 contains 12 residues. The V and J ends lost 4 bases and 6 bases respectively, with 8 bases between them. Per the germline V gene, CDR1 is LGHDT and CDR2 is YNNKEL (reference sequence). In DNA, the CDR3 is TGTGCCAGCAGCCCCTCGGGCGATACGCAGTATTTT. This translates into CASSPSGDTQYF.

This clonotype occurred a few times. The CDR3 nucleotides are TGTGCCAGCAGCTTGATGCCAGGAAGCTACGAGCAGTACTTC. Amino acids: CASSLMPGSYEQYF. The chain joins TRBV5-6 to TRBJ2-7; D gene unclear. The ends were cut back, 1 base at V and 3 bases at J, with 11 bases in the middle. This CDR3 comprises 14 residues. Germline V gene data show CDR1 as SGHDT and CDR2 as YYEEEE.

In the case of this clonotype: A read error may produce the germline difference seen at one junction end. The chain carries TRBV27 and TRBJ1-1; weak D call: TRBD1 (6 bases). From germline, CDR1 is MNHEY and CDR2 SMNVEV (reference sequence). The CDR3 totals 13 residues. CDR3 loop: CAGSSNRVTEAFF. The CDR3 bases are TGTGCCGGCAGTTCTAACAGGGTCACTGAAGCTTTCTTT.

In this sample, this clonotype turned up a few times. CDR3 DNA sequence: TGTGCCAGCACCCCTGGGGGGGGGGCGTACAATGAGCAGTTCTTC. It translates to CASTPGGGAYNEQFF. The chain links TRBV12-3 or TRBV12-4 to TRBJ2-1; D may be TRBD2 (7 bases). Deletions cut 7 bases from V and 4 bases from J, with 17 bases between. The CDR3 sequence is 15 residues long.